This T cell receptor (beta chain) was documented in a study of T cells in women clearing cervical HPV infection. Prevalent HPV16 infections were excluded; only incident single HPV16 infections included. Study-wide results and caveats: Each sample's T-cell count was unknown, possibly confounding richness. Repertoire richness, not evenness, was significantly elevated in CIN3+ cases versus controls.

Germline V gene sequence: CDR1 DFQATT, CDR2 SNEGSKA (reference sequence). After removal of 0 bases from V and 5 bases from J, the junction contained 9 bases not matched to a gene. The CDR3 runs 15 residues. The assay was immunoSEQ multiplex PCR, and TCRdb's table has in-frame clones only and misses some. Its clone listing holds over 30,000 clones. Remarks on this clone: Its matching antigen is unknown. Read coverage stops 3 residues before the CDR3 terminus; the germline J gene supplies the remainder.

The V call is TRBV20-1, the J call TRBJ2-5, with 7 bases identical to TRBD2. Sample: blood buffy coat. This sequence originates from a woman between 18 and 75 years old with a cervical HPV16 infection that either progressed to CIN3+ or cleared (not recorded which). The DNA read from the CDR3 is TGCAGTGCTAGAGACCCAAGACTAGCTCGGGAGACC. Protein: CSARDPRLARET. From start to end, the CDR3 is CSARDPRLARETQYF.